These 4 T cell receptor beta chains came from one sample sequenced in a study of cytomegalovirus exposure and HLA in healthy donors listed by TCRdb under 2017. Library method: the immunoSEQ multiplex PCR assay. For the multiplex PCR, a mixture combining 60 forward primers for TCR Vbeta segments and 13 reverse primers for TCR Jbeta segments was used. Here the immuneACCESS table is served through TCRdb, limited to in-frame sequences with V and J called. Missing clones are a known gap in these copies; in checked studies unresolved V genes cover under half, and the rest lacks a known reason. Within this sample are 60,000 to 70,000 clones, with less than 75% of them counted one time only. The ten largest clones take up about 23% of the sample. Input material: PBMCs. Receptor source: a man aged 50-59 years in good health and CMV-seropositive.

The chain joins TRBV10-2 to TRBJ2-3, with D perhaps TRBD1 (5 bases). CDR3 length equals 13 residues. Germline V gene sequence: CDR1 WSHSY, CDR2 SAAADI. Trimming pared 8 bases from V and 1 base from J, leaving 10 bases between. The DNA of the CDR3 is TGCGCCAGCGGACACCTGGGCACAGATACGCAGTATTTT. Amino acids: CASGHLGTDTQYF.

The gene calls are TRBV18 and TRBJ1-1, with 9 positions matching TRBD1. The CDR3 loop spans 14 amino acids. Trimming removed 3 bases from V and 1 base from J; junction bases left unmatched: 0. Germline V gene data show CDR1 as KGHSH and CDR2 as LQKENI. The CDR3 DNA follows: TGTGCCAGCTCACCGGACAGGGGGAACACTGAAGCTTTCTTT. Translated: CASSPDRGNTEAFF.

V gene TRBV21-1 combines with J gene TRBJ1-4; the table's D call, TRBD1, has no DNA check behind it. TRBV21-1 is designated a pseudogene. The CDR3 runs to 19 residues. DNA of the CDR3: TGTGCCAGCAGCAAAGCGCTTTTTAACAGGGGGCAACCTAATGAAAAACTGTTTTTT. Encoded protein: CASSKALFNRGQPNEKLFF.

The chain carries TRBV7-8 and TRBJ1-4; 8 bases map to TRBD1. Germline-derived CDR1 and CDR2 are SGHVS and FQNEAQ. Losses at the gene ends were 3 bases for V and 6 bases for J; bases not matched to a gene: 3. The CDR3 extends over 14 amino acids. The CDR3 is CASSFRTGYEKLFF. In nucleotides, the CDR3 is TGTGCCAGCAGCTTTCGGACAGGGTATGAAAAACTGTTTTTT.